Listed below are T cell receptor beta chains from one sample, sequenced in a study of T cells in Graves' hyperthyroidism and ophthalmopathy. TCRdb passed the multiplex PCR reads through MiXCR, listing each CDR3 protein once. The data show some 600,000 distinct CDR3 sequences, more than 11% seen once. Sequencing was performed on blood. These receptors originate from a woman between 25 and 40 years old with Graves' hyperthyroidism that later progressed to Graves' ophthalmopathy. The CDR3 runs from the conserved cysteine through the conserved F or W. The D gene is left open where the match is weak. Clone size is stated in some rows and not others, as once, few, many or a class when expanded.

V gene	D gene	clone size	J gene	CDR3 protein	CDR3 DNA
TRBV20-1	TRBD1	-	TRBJ1-5	CSARLPQGGIGQPQHF	TGCAGTGCTAGGCTACCACAGGGGGGTATCGGCCAGCCCCAGCATTTT
TRBV12-3/TRBV12-4	-	many	TRBJ1-4	CASSFAEGEGEKLFF	TGTGCCAGCAGTTTCGCTGAGGGGGAGGGTGAAAAACTGTTTTTT
TRBV4-3	-	few	TRBJ2-2	CASSQEGLAPTGELFF	TGCGCCAGCAGCCAAGAAGGGCTAGCACCCACCGGGGAGCTGTTTTTT
TRBV7-3	TRBD2	many	TRBJ2-1	CASRPSEFGEGLYNEQFF	TGTGCCAGCAGACCGTCCGAATTTGGGGAGGGATTATACAATGAGCAGTTCTTC
TRBV29-1	-	-	TRBJ1-2	CSVARGSYGYTF	TGCAGCGTTGCACGGGGCTCCTATGGCTACACCTTC
TRBV20-1	-	-	TRBJ1-4	CSARDGFEDRSYGKLFF	TGCAGTGCTAGAGATGGCTTTGAGGACCGTTCTTATGGAAAACTGTTTTTT
TRBV6-5	-	many	TRBJ1-5	CASSYGGRTNQPQHF	TGTGCCAGCAGTTACGGTGGTAGAACCAATCAGCCCCAGCATTTT
TRBV12-5	-	few	TRBJ2-5	CASGLTGTGGLETQYF	TGTGCTAGTGGTTTGACGGGCACGGGGGGCTTGGAGACCCAGTACTTC
TRBV11-3	TRBD2	few	TRBJ2-5	CASSWTSGSELETQYF	TGTGCCAGCAGCTGGACTAGCGGGAGCGAGTTGGAGACCCAGTACTTC
TRBV7-3	TRBD2	many	TRBJ2-7	CASSLSAGVPYEQYF	TGTGCCAGCAGCTTAAGTGCGGGAGTACCCTACGAGCAGTACTTC
TRBV29-1	-	many	TRBJ2-4	CSGIAGVAKNIQYF	TGCAGCGGTATAGCTGGGGTAGCCAAAAACATTCAGTACTTC
TRBV30	-	-	TRBJ1-2	CAWILREGRNYGYTF	TGTGCCTGGATTCTGAGGGAAGGCAGGAACTATGGCTACACCTTC
TRBV18	TRBD1	few	TRBJ1-4	CASSPSGAGTGEEKLFF	TGTGCCAGCTCACCCTCAGGCGCAGGGACAGGGGAAGAAAAACTGTTTTTT
TRBV7-2	TRBD1	-	TRBJ2-5	CASGLDRGKETQYF	TGTGCCAGCGGATTGGACAGGGGAAAAGAGACCCAGTACTTC
TRBV20-1	-	many	TRBJ1-5	CSVPEGGNQPQHF	TGCAGTGTTCCGGAAGGCGGCAATCAGCCCCAGCATTTT
TRBV5-4	TRBD2	-	TRBJ2-4	CASSLVGGRGAKNIQYF	TGTGCCAGCAGCTTGGTGGGCGGGAGGGGAGCCAAAAACATTCAGTACTTC
TRBV11-2	-	-	TRBJ2-5	CASSPQGTETQYF	TGTGCCAGCAGCCCCCAGGGGACAGAGACCCAGTACTTC
TRBV11-2	TRBD2	many	TRBJ2-1	CASFPLLAGSNNEQFF	TGTGCCAGCTTCCCCTTACTAGCGGGATCAAACAATGAGCAGTTCTTC
TRBV9	TRBD2	-	TRBJ2-1	CASSVEQREGGNEQFF	TGTGCCAGCAGCGTAGAACAGCGGGAGGGCGGCAATGAGCAGTTCTTC
TRBV7-9	-	-	TRBJ1-6	CASSPRMDSPLHF	TGTGCCAGCAGCCCGAGGATGGACTCACCCCTCCACTTT
TRBV6-1	TRBD2	many	TRBJ2-7	CASRGTSGISYEQYF	TGTGCCAGCAGAGGGACTAGCGGGATTTCCTACGAGCAGTACTTC
TRBV7-9	-	-	TRBJ2-7	CASSPGGFGYEQYF	TGTGCCAGCAGCCCCGGGGGATTTGGGTACGAGCAGTACTTC